The 32 T cell receptor beta chains below come from one sample, sequenced in a study of graft-versus-host responses after intestinal transplantation. The assay was immunoSEQ multiplex PCR, and TCRdb's table has in-frame clones only and misses some. Of about 120,000 clones listed, about 93% are singletons. These receptors have no known antigen. This specimen consisted of unstimulated CD4+ T cells sorted from spleen or lymph node cells, obtained before intestinal transplant. The receptor set was obtained from a human donor who received an intestinal transplant.

The CDR3 protein is CASSGYSGGDDYGYTF. The DNA for the CDR3 is TGTGCCAGCAGCGGATACTCAGGGGGCGATGACTATGGCTACACCTTC. The chain uses TRBV7-8 and TRBJ1-2; 8 positions agree with TRBD1. CDR1 is SGHVS, CDR2 FQNEAQ, per germline. The CDR3 has 16 amino acids. With V trimmed by 5 bases and J by 3 bases, 11 bases remained unmatched.

The J gene is TRBJ1-1, the V gene TRBV6-5; D is unclear. Germline CDR1 is MNHEY and CDR2 is SVGAGI. The CDR3 covers 14 residues. V was shortened by 2 bases and J by 1 base, with 8 bases between the two germline ends. The CDR3 spells CASSYVWGNTEAFF. CDR3 bases: TGTGCCAGCAGTTACGTGTGGGGGAACACTGAAGCTTTCTTT.

Comment on this clone: Other DNA sequences in the same sample also yield this CDR3. Written as DNA, the CDR3 is TGTGCCTGGAGTCTCGGACCTCAAGAGACCCAGTACTTC. This gives the protein CAWSLGPQETQYF. The chain joins TRBV30 to TRBJ2-5, with D unclear. This CDR3 contains 13 residues. Trimming took off 2 bases at V and 2 bases at J, with 9 bases between the two ends. Germline V lookup: CDR1 GTSNPN, CDR2 SVGIG (reference sequence). Full variable domain (missing parts from reference TRBV30 and TRBJ2-5): SQTIHQWPATLVQPVGSPLSLECTVEGTSNPNLYWYRQAAGRGLQLLFYSVGIGQISSEVPQNLSASRPQDRQFILSSKKLLLSDSGFYLCAWSLGPQETQYFGPGTRLLVL.

V gene TRBV28 combines with J gene TRBJ2-7; maybe TRBD1 (6 bases). CDR1 MDHEN and CDR2 SYDVKM come from the germline V gene. The CDR3 has 16 residues. V was clipped by 6 bases and J by 0 bases, with 18 bases between them. The CDR3 spells CASRLVAGQPSYEQYF. The CDR3 DNA reads TGTGCCAGCAGACTCGTCGCCGGACAGCCCTCCTACGAGCAGTACTTC.

In this sample, this clone turned up once. Additional DNA sequences in this sample encode the identical CDR3. The chain is built from TRBV18 and TRBJ2-7, with 11 bases aligning to TRBD2. The CDR3 runs to 14 residues. J lost 4 bases, V lost 5 bases, and 4 bases had no gene match. Germline V gene sequence: CDR1 KGHSH, CDR2 LQKENI. The CDR3 coding sequence is TGTGCCAGCTCAACTAGCGGGAGCGGGTACGAGCAGTACTTC. Translation: CASSTSGSGYEQYF.

The chain recombines TRBV6-5 with TRBJ1-1; D is unclear. The germline CDR1 and CDR2 sequences are MNHEY and SVGAGI. The CDR3 runs to 13 residues. Trimming pared 8 bases from V and 2 bases from J, leaving 12 bases between. The CDR3 spells CASLAPGNTEAFF. The CDR3 DNA sequence: TGTGCCAGCCTGGCCCCGGGAAACACTGAAGCTTTCTTT.

The chain carries TRBV4-1 and TRBJ2-1; 11 bases line up with TRBD2. V shed 0 bases and J 9 bases; nucleotides not matched to a gene: 7. Germline CDR1 MGHRA, CDR2 YSYEKL. The CDR3 extends over 16 amino acids. The CDR3 here is CASSQEGISGRAEQFF. The CDR3 coding sequence is TGCGCCAGCAGCCAAGAAGGTATTAGCGGGAGGGCTGAGCAGTTCTTC.

About this clone: A junction end diverges from the germline sequence, so it may reflect a read error. The rearrangement joins TRBV7-3 to TRBJ1-1, with 7 bases identical to TRBD1. Germline V CDR1 and CDR2: SGHTA, FQGTGA. The CDR3 totals 15 residues. DNA of the CDR3: TGTGCCAGCAGCTCAGGGGGGGGCCGGAACGCTGAAGCTTTCTTT. This encodes CASSSGGGRNAEAFF.

This chain uses TRBV4-1 with TRBJ2-1; perhaps TRBD1 as D (6 bases). V lost 1 base and J lost 8, with 15 bases in between. This CDR3 is 15 amino acids long. In germline, CDR1 is MGHRA, CDR2 YSYEKL. The CDR3, as DNA: TGCGCCAGCAGCCAAGGCCCGACAGGACGGGATGAGCAGTTCTTC. It is translated as CASSQGPTGRDEQFF.

This chain links TRBV6-1 with TRBJ1-5; a weak D match, TRBD1 (6 bases). The length of the CDR3 is 15 residues. CDR1 and CDR2 (germline): MNHNS, SASEGT. Trimming pared 6 bases from V and 0 bases from J, leaving 12 bases between. The CDR3 nucleotides read TGTGCCAGCAGAGGACAGACATATAGCAATCAGCCCCAGCATTTT. This gives the protein CASRGQTYSNQPQHF.

CDR3 DNA sequence: TGCAGCGTTGGTATGAGTGCTGAAGCTTTCTTT. Translation: CSVGMSAEAFF. The chain recombines TRBV29-1 with TRBJ1-1; no clear D gene. The CDR3 extends over 11 amino acids. The germline CDR1 and CDR2 sequences are SQVTM and ANQGSEA. V shed 4 bases and J shed 6 bases, with 9 bases lying between them.

The rearrangement uses TRBV19 and TRBJ1-3, with 9 nucleotides matching TRBD1. V gave up 5 bases and J gave up 0 bases; unmatched junction bases: 5. The CDR3 is 16 residues long. CDR1 is LNHDA and CDR2 is SQIVND in the germline V gene (reference sequence). The CDR3: CASSFGTGTSGNTIYF. CDR3 in DNA: TGTGCCAGTAGTTTCGGGACAGGGACCTCTGGAAACACCATATATTTT.

This clone was found once. V usage is TRBV7-3 and J usage is TRBJ2-1; no clear D gene. Germline V gene data show CDR1 as SGHTA and CDR2 as FQGTGA. Trimming took 1 base from V and 0 from J, leaving 16 bases between them. The length of the CDR3 is 18 residues. This CDR3 reads CASSLRATSLSSYNEQFF. The DNA for the CDR3 is TGTGCCAGCAGCTTAAGGGCCACAAGTTTAAGCTCCTACAATGAGCAGTTCTTC. Full variable domain (remainder filled in from reference TRBV7-3 and TRBJ2-1): GAGVSQTPSNKVTEKGKYVELRCDPISGHTALYWYRQSLGQGPEFLIYFQGTGAADDSGLPNDRFFAVRPEGSVSTLKIQRTERGDSAVYLCASSLRATSLSSYNEQFFGPGTRLTVL.

The DNA of the CDR3 is TGTGCCAGCAGCCAACTACTAGACAGGGGCGGCCACGAGCAGTACTTC. Translating it yields CASSQLLDRGGHEQYF. This chain uses TRBV4-2 with TRBJ2-7, with 8 bases that match TRBD1. The trim removed 2 bases at V and 5 bases at J, leaving 11 bases unmatched. The CDR3 has 16 amino acids. Germline values: CDR1 LGHNA, CDR2 YNFKEQ.

The rearrangement uses TRBV6-6 and TRBJ1-2; TRBD1 aligns across 7 bases. Per germline, CDR1 MNHNY and CDR2 SVGAGI (reference sequence). After removal of 2 bases from V and 3 bases from J, the junction contained 3 bases not matched to a gene. This CDR3 is built from 14 residues. CDR3 in DNA: TGTGCCAGCAGTTACCCCGACAGGGACTATGGCTACACCTTC. Protein: CASSYPDRDYGYTF.

The genes are TRBV28 and TRBJ2-7; D is perhaps TRBD1 (5 bases). CDR3 length: 14 amino acids. The germline V and J ends were trimmed by 8 bases and 0 bases, with 14 bases remaining between them. Per the germline V gene, CDR1 is MDHEN and CDR2 is SYDVKM. The CDR3 sequence: CASRRTGISYEQYF. Here the CDR3 DNA reads TGTGCCAGCCGACGCACAGGAATCTCCTACGAGCAGTACTTC.

The V and J genes are TRBV30 and TRBJ2-1, with 10 nucleotides matching TRBD2. V gave up 0 bases and J gave up 6 bases; unmatched junction bases: 2. The CDR3 is 14 residues long. CDR1 GTSNPN and CDR2 SVGIG come from the germline V gene (reference sequence). CDR3 region: CAWSVRLAGNEQFF. In DNA, the CDR3 is TGTGCCTGGAGTGTCAGACTAGCGGGCAATGAGCAGTTCTTC. Variable domain in full (rest from reference TRBV30 and TRBJ2-1): SQTIHQWPATLVQPVGSPLSLECTVEGTSNPNLYWYRQAAGRGLQLLFYSVGIGQISSEVPQNLSASRPQDRQFILSSKKLLLSDSGFYLCAWSVRLAGNEQFFGPGTRLTVL.

This chain links TRBV11-2 with TRBJ2-1; maybe TRBD2 (6 bases). With 3 bases removed from V and 2 bases from J, the gap between germline ends came to 8 bases. CDR1 SGHAT and CDR2 FQNNGV come from the germline V gene. The CDR3 has 14 amino acids. The CDR3 DNA reads as TGTGCCAGCAGCTTGCGGGGAACCTACAATGAGCAGTTCTTC. As protein: CASSLRGTYNEQFF.

V and J are TRBV4-2 and TRBJ1-1; D perhaps matches TRBD1 (5 bases). V was pared by 4 bases and J by 4 bases, with 16 bases between. This CDR3 is 15 amino acids long. Germline CDR1 reads LGHNA; CDR2 reads YNFKEQ. The CDR3 nucleotides read TGTGCCAGCAGCCTGCCAGGACTAAGGGGCACTGAAGCTTTCTTT. It is translated as CASSLPGLRGTEAFF.

V and J are TRBV5-1 and TRBJ2-3; possibly TRBD1 for D (5 bases). Trimming removed 5 bases at V and 3 bases at J, with 13 bases between. Germline CDR1 reads SGHRS; CDR2 reads YFSETQ. This CDR3 region has 14 residues. Written as DNA, the CDR3 is TGCGCCAGCAGAAAGCAGGGCTTAACAGATACGCAGTATTTT. It translates to CASRKQGLTDTQYF. Full variable domain (rest looked up from reference TRBV5-1 and TRBJ2-3): KAGVTQTPRYLIKTRGQQVTLSCSPISGHRSVSWYQQTPGQGLQFLFEYFSETQRNKGNFPGRFSGRQFSNSRSEMNVSTLELGDSALYLCASRKQGLTDTQYFGPGTRLTVL.

The chain uses TRBV5-1 and TRBJ2-7; 8 nucleotides align to TRBD2. Germline assignment: CDR1 SGHRS and CDR2 YFSETQ. Trimming cost V 1 base and J 3 bases; bases outside gene matches: 6. The CDR3 length is 15 residues. CDR3 bases: TGCGCCAGCAGCTTGCTGCTAGCGGGTAACTACGAGCAGTACTTC. It codes for CASSLLLAGNYEQYF.

The chain carries TRBV7-2 and TRBJ2-1, with 7 bases that match TRBD2. Germline trimming cut 1 base from V and 10 bases from J; bases unmatched to any gene: 13. CDR3 length equals 16 residues. Per the germline V gene, CDR1 is SGHTA and CDR2 is FQGNSA. CDR3 coding DNA: TGTGCCAGCAGCTTAGTTGGTGGGACTACCCGCAGGGAGCAGTTCTTC. Its translation: CASSLVGGTTRREQFF.

The CDR3 is CASSFVRVGQPQHF. The CDR3 nucleotides read TGTGCCAGCAGTTTCGTAAGGGTGGGTCAGCCCCAGCATTTT. The rearrangement joins TRBV28 to TRBJ1-5; D is undetermined. Germline V CDR1 and CDR2: MDHEN, SYDVKM. This CDR3 is built from 14 residues. Trimming took off 3 bases at V and 6 bases at J, with 12 bases between the two ends.

V usage is TRBV11-2 and J usage is TRBJ1-2, with D perhaps matching TRBD1 (6 bases). Looked up from germline, CDR1 is SGHAT and CDR2 is FQNNGV. This CDR3 contains 14 residues. V lost 5 bases and J 2 bases, leaving 12 bases between the germline ends. The CDR3 nucleotides are TGTGCCAGCAGCACCATACAGGGAAACTATGGCTACACCTTC. Its translation is CASSTIQGNYGYTF.

This clone was seen a few times. V gene TRBV28 combines with J gene TRBJ1-2; TRBD1 might be the D (5 bases). Germline loops: CDR1 MDHEN, CDR2 SYDVKM. This CDR3 comprises 13 residues. V was clipped by 4 bases and J by 4 bases, with 10 bases between them. CDR3 coding DNA: TGTGCCAGCAGTTCGGGAGGGGTCTATGGCTACACCTTC. Protein: CASSSGGVYGYTF.

This clone was observed a single time. This chain uses TRBV29-1 with TRBJ2-7; the D call may be TRBD1 or TRBD2 (5 bases each). Trimming removed 4 bases from V and 0 bases from J, with 10 bases in between. The V gene's germline CDR1 is SQVTM and CDR2 ANQGSEA. The CDR3 has 13 residues. This CDR3 is CSVVEGSSYEQYF. The CDR3 bases are TGCAGCGTTGTTGAGGGGAGCTCCTACGAGCAGTACTTC.

In this sample, this clone turned up once. The chain joins TRBV7-6 to TRBJ2-1; D gene unclear. Germline-derived CDR1 and CDR2 are SGHVS and FNYEAQ. Trimming took off 2 bases at V and 1 base at J, with 9 bases between the two ends. This CDR3 region has 15 residues. The CDR3 region is CASSLRVGSYNEQFF. Here the CDR3 DNA reads TGTGCCAGCAGCTTACGTGTGGGATCCTACAATGAGCAGTTCTTC. Looking up the rest from reference TRBV7-6 and TRBJ2-1 gives the full variable domain: GAGVSQSPRYKVTKRGQDVALRCDPISGHVSLYWYRQALGQGPEFLTYFNYEAQQDKSGLPNDRFSAERPEGSISTLTIQRTEQRDSAMYRCASSLRVGSYNEQFFGPGTRLTVL.

The chain couples TRBV10-3 to TRBJ1-3; D might be TRBD1 (6 bases). V was cut by 7 bases and J by 2 bases, with 15 bases left in between. Per the germline V gene, CDR1 is ENHRY and CDR2 is SYGVKD. The CDR3 is made up of 15 amino acids. The CDR3 DNA reads TGTGCCATCACCCCAGGACAGAACGCTGGAAACACCATATATTTT. As protein: CAITPGQNAGNTIYF.

The chain combines TRBV6-7 with TRBJ1-2, with D possibly being TRBD1 (5 bases). TRBV6-7 qualifies as an ORF whose function is uncertain. Trimming cost V 5 bases and J 6 bases, with 25 bases left between them. This CDR3 has 17 amino acids. The CDR3, as DNA: TGTGCCAGCAGTCCGTTTGAGTTACAGGATCCCCCCGATGGCTACACCTTC. Translated: CASSPFELQDPPDGYTF.

This chain uses TRBV18 with TRBJ2-5; 7 bases fit TRBD1. There are 14 residues in the CDR3. J lost 5 bases, V lost 3 bases, and 6 bases had no gene match. Germline V lookup: CDR1 KGHSH, CDR2 LQKENI. CDR3 in amino acids: CASSPQTGRETQYF. CDR3 DNA: TGTGCCAGCTCACCGCAGACAGGGCGGGAGACCCAGTACTTC.

This clone was detected once. The CDR3 reads CASSWGRGFDTIYF. Here the CDR3 DNA reads TGTGCCAGCAGCTGGGGGCGGGGATTCGACACCATATATTTT. V and J are TRBV7-9 and TRBJ1-3, with D possibly TRBD1 on 6 matching bases. Between the trimmed V and J ends, which lost 4 bases and 8 bases, there was a span of 15 bases. This CDR3 has 14 amino acids. Looked up from germline, CDR1 is SEHNR and CDR2 is FQNEAQ (reference sequence).

The rearrangement uses TRBV27 and TRBJ2-2; unclear D gene. Trimming cost V 7 bases and J 7 bases, with 16 bases left between them. This CDR3 spans 14 amino acids. Germline CDR1 and CDR2: MNHEY and SMNVEV (reference sequence). The CDR3 bases are TGTGCCAGCAACTCTATCACGCGTGGCGGGGAGCTGTTTTTT. It is translated as CASNSITRGGELFF.